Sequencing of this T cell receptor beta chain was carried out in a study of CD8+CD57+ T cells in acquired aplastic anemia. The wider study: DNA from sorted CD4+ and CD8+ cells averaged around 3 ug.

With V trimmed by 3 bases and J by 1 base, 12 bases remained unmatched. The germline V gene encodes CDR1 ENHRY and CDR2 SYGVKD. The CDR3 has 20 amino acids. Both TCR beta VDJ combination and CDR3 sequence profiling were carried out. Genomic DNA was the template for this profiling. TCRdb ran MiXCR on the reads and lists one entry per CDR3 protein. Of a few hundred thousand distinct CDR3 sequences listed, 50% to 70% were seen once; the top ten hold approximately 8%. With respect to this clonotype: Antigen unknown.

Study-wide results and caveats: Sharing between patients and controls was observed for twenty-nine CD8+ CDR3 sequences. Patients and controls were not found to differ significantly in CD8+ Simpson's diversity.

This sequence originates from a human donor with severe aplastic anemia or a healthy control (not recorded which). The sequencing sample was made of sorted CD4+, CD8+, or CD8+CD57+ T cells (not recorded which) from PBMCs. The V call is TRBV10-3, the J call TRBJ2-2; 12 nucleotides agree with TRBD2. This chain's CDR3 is CAISDPPLAGGRRNTGELFF. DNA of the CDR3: TGTGCCATCAGTGACCCACCCCTAGCGGGAGGGCGACGGAACACCGGGGAGCTGTTTTTT.